The clone carrying this TCR beta chain was recorded only once. Its antigen remains unknown. V was cut by 4 bases and J by 5 bases, with 15 bases left in between. Germline V CDR1 and CDR2: MRHNA, SNTAGT. The CDR3 runs 15 residues. These data are taken from a study of cytomegalovirus exposure and HLA in healthy donors. General observations from the study: Researchers reported that a few CMV-associated chains were confirmed in vitro as CMV antigen-specific. Later analysis associated a missense DCLRE1C variant with TCR beta V- and J-gene trimming. It was taken for granted in presence/absence analyses that sequencing depth across donors was roughly uniform.

13 Jbeta primers and 60 Vbeta primers were used for the PCR. Only in-frame clones appear in the TCRdb table, and some are missing; sequencing was by immunoSEQ multiplex PCR. The table records 100,000 to 150,000 clones, about 79% of them present only once. This receptor was identified in a woman younger than 35 in good health and CMV-seropositive. This chain links TRBV6-4 with TRBJ2-1; D remains ambiguous. The sample was PBMCs. The CDR3 sequence: CASSVAGYGNNEQFF. The CDR3 coding sequence is TGTGCCAGCAGTGTGGCCGGGTATGGTAACAATGAGCAGTTCTTC.